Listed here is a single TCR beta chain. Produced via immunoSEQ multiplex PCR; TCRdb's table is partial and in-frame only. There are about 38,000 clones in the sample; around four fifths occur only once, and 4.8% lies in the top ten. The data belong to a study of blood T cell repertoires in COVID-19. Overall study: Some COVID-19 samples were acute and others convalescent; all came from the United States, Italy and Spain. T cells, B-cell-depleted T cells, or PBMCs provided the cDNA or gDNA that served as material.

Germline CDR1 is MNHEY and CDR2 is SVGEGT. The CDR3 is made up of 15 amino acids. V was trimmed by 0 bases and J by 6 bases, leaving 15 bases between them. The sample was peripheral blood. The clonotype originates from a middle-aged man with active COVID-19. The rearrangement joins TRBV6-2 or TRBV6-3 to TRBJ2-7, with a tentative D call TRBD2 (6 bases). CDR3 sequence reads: CASSYSWDFGGEQYF. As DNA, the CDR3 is TGTGCCAGCAGTTACTCCTGGGACTTCGGCGGCGAGCAGTACTTC.